This TCR beta chain was recorded in a study of blood T cells in healthy people across ages. General observations from the study: Unsorted PBMC input precluded a conclusive naive versus antigen-experienced comparison. The study found TCR beta diversity correlated strongly with naive T cell percentage. Significant beta diversity loss was already apparent by age approximately 37, declining roughly linearly.

This CDR3 is built from 17 residues. Trimming shortened V by 0 bases and J by 2 bases, and 16 bases separated the two germline ends. Germline CDR1 and CDR2: LGHNA and YSLEER. In the case of this clonotype: Antigen unknown.

Together with a sample-barcoded 5' primer, a J-beta primer mix was included in a second PCR lasting about 6 to 12 cycles. TCRdb analysed the 5' RACE reads with MiXCR anew, one entry per CDR3 protein. Among some 1.7 million distinct CDR3 sequences listed, 28% were seen once. Those donating, healthy Caucasian individuals from Russia, were aged roughly 6 to 95. The gene calls are TRBV4-3 and TRBJ2-5; D may be TRBD2 (6 bases). This clonotype originated in a woman younger than 45 in good health. The sample was blood. In nucleotides, the CDR3 is TGCGCCAGCAGCCAAGATATGGGGGGTGTTTATCAAGAGACCCAGTACTTC. It yields the protein CASSQDMGGVYQETQYF.